This TCR beta chain was observed in a study of blood T cell repertoires in COVID-19. As for the study in general: There were acute and convalescent COVID-19 samples, and they came from the United States, Italy and Spain.

Individuals drawn from about two dozen US areas were about 18 to 90 years old. Participants' own reports of clinical history determined their cohort assignment. The germline V and J ends were trimmed by 3 bases and 7 bases, with 22 bases remaining between them. Per the germline V gene, CDR1 is MDHEN and CDR2 is SYDVKM. The CDR3 has 17 residues. This clone was seen a few times. Original data processing: Scientists estimated how many nucleated cells there were by amplifying reference gene primers. Assay used: immunoSEQ multiplex PCR; TCRdb lists only in-frame clones, some missing. That table gives V, J and clone size, and the DNA gave D and trimming. The table records almost 500,000 clones, about 85% of them present only once.

The sequence came from a woman aged 60 to 75 who had recovered from COVID-19. The V gene is TRBV28, the J gene TRBJ2-1; tentative D call: TRBD1 (6 bases). The sequencing input was PBMCs or T cells enriched from blood (not recorded which). In DNA, the CDR3 is TGTGCCAGCAGTTTGGGGGCGAAGTTTAGGGTTGGGAATGAGCAGTTCTTC. Its protein product is CASSLGAKFRVGNEQFF.